This T cell receptor (beta chain) was sequenced in a study of spatial heterogeneity in lung cancer. Looking at the study overall: TCR transcript counts in tumor regions correlated strongly with a T cell module score from matched bulk RNA-seq.

Study-wide points: Intratumoral expanded alpha and beta TCR counts were found to track tumor mutation counts.

Time point reported: sample taken at primary tumor resection. There are many counts of this clonotype. Its specificity is unknown. This beta chain is an off-target read within a library intended for alpha chains, so its frequency means little. The CDR3 has 15 residues. V trimming: 4 bases; J trimming: 2 bases; junction bases outside the gene matches: 4. Germline lookup yields CDR1 ENHRY and CDR2 SYGVKD. TCRdb reanalysed the 5' RACE reads using MiXCR and keeps one entry per CDR3 protein. The table includes 6,000 to 8,500 distinct CDR3 sequences, around 14% detected once. The sequence was obtained from a male donor with early-stage non-small cell lung cancer. The specimen comprised lung tumor tissue, sampled at surgery. The J gene is TRBJ2-3, the V gene TRBV10-3, with 9 nucleotides matching TRBD1. As DNA, the CDR3 is TGTGCCATCAGTGTTGGACAGGGGTACACAGATACGCAGTATTTT. Its translation: CAISVGQGYTDTQYF.